This T cell receptor beta chain comes out of a study of control samples from healthy donors and cancer patients. The CDR3 has 17 amino acids. Germline V gives CDR1 LNHDA, CDR2 SQIVND (reference sequence). V lost 7 bases to trimming and J lost 5 bases; unmatched junction nucleotides: 15. Measured with immunoSEQ multiplex PCR; TCRdb has only the in-frame clones, and not every one. The sample contains about 150,000 clones, 85% to 95% of which appear only once. The material sequenced was blood. V is TRBV19 and J is TRBJ1-5, with TRBD1 identical over 9 bases. This sequence originates from a man aged 45-65 years in good health. Here the CDR3 reads CASTPYRGHAEDQPQHF. DNA for the CDR3: TGTGCCAGTACTCCATACAGGGGGCATGCCGAGGATCAGCCCCAGCATTTT.